This T cell receptor beta chain was sequenced in a study of T cells in Graves' hyperthyroidism and ophthalmopathy. This clonotype occurred a few times. Hyperthyroidism in the patients, aged 18 to 65, was newly diagnosed and under 2 months in duration. It was RNA transcripts that yielded the amplified TCR beta CDR3 regions. When the TCR CDR3 underwent first-round RT-PCR, the HTBI primer set was used. TCRdb redid the calling of the multiplex PCR reads with MiXCR, one entry per CDR3 protein. The top ten hold about 15% of the sample, which has around 500,000 distinct CDR3 sequences, 14% seen once. The CDR3 spans 17 residues. Trimming pared 4 bases from V and 1 base from J, leaving 18 bases between. Germline V gene data show CDR1 as MNHNS and CDR2 as SASEGT.

The V gene is TRBV6-1, the J gene TRBJ2-3, with TRBD2 as a possible D gene (6 bases). The sample was blood. The sequence derives from a woman aged 40 to 50 with Graves' hyperthyroidism. CDR3 coding DNA: TGTGCCAGCAGTGGGACCCCTGACGGGAGAGGCACAGATACGCAGTATTTT. Translated, it gives CASSGTPDGRGTDTQYF.